This T cell receptor beta chain appears in the sequencing data of a study of cytomegalovirus exposure and HLA in healthy donors. Overall study findings and caveats: Analysis performed later found 15,000 or so TCR beta sequences associated with HLA alleles at 0.05 false discovery rate. Relative to equally common others, HLA-associated TCR beta chains showed greater clonal expansion in a later analysis.

Regarding this clone: Its antigen is as yet unknown.

Germline V gives CDR1 SQVTM, CDR2 ANQGSEA. This CDR3 spans 12 amino acids. V was trimmed by 8 bases and J by 4 bases, leaving 14 bases between them. PCR amplification relied on 60 Vbeta primers (plus 13 Jbeta primers). The method was immunoSEQ multiplex PCR; TCRdb's version includes in-frame clones alone and lacks a portion of them. The data contain about 160,000 clones, around 67% of them singletons. Nominally healthy donors provided the samples, though records likely missed some immune exposures. The sample was PBMCs. This sequence joins TRBV29-1 and TRBJ1-2; unclear D gene. The receptor comes from a woman in her late teens or twenties in good health and CMV-seronegative. CDR3 in amino acids: CSLGQGSYGYTF. CDR3 bases: TGCAGCTTAGGCCAAGGGAGCTATGGCTACACCTTC.